The 15 T cell receptor beta chains below were found in one sample sequenced in a study of radiation and T cells in renal cell carcinoma. This table comes from immunoSEQ multiplex PCR, and its TCRdb copy is limited to in-frame clones, with some not included. The sample shows about 47,000 clones, approximately 80% of them seen only once. Time point reported: blood 2 weeks post-SBRT. Indicated treatment: 15 Gy SBRT to primary tumor, nephrectomy 4 weeks later. The sample here was blood, taken from a patient whose treatment included radiotherapy and nephrectomy. The receptors stem from a woman aged 70-85 years with renal cell carcinoma.

This clone was seen a single time. CDR3 residues: CAWSFSDEQYF. For the CDR3, the DNA is TGTGCCTGGAGTTTTAGCGACGAGCAGTACTTC. V and J are TRBV30 and TRBJ2-7, with D perhaps TRBD2 (5 bases). This CDR3 is 11 amino acids long. In germline, CDR1 is GTSNPN, CDR2 SVGIG (reference sequence). V was shortened by 2 bases and J by 5 bases, with 7 bases between the two germline ends.

The genes are TRBV11-3 and TRBJ2-3, with a possible D match to TRBD2 (5 bases). With 5 bases removed from V and 4 bases from J, the gap between germline ends came to 13 bases. This CDR3 comprises 14 residues. Germline V gene lookup returns CDR1 SGHNT and CDR2 YENEEA. CDR3 amino acids: CASSRTPLADTQYF. In DNA form, the CDR3 reads TGTGCCAGCAGCCGGACTCCCCTGGCAGATACGCAGTATTTT.

The V and J genes are TRBV5-8 and TRBJ2-7, with TRBD1 matching 8 bases. Germline trimming cut 3 bases from V and 1 base from J; bases unmatched to any gene: 3. Germline assignment: CDR1 SGHTS and CDR2 YDEGEE. CDR3 length: 14 amino acids. The CDR3 region has the DNA TGTGCCAGCAGCTCCGGGACAGGTTCCTACGAGCAGTACTTC. This codes for CASSSGTGSYEQYF.

This clone was counted a few times. This chain connects TRBV7-3 to TRBJ1-2, with a possible D match to TRBD1 (5 bases). The V end lost 2 bases, the J end lost 2 bases, and 9 bases lay between the germline ends. The V gene's germline CDR1 is SGHTA and CDR2 FQGTGA. The CDR3 sequence is 14 residues long. CDR3 region: CASSLYDSNYGYTF. CDR3 DNA sequence: TGTGCCAGCAGCTTATATGACAGCAACTATGGCTACACCTTC. Looking up the rest from reference TRBV7-3 and TRBJ1-2 gives the full variable domain: GAGVSQTPSNKVTEKGKYVELRCDPISGHTALYWYRQSLGQGPEFLIYFQGTGAADDSGLPNDRFFAVRPEGSVSTLKIQRTERGDSAVYLCASSLYDSNYGYTFGSGTRLTVV.

The chain links TRBV7-6 to TRBJ2-3; TRBD2 matches at 10 bases. V lost 3 bases to trimming and J lost 4 bases; unmatched junction nucleotides: 13. CDR3 length: 18 amino acids. CDR1 and CDR2 from the germline V gene are SGHVS and FNYEAQ. The CDR3 region is CASSFLAGGPEVADTQYF. The CDR3 DNA reads as TGTGCCAGCAGCTTCTTAGCGGGGGGCCCCGAGGTTGCAGATACGCAGTATTTT.

The chain is built from TRBV2 and TRBJ1-2, with 9 nucleotides matching TRBD1. The germline V gene has CDR1 SNHLY and CDR2 FYNNEI. This CDR3 spans 14 amino acids. V was pared by 4 bases and J by 8 bases, with 8 bases of the junction left unmatched. In nucleotides, the CDR3 is TGTGCCAGCAGTGCCGGGACAGGGATCGGCGGCTACACCTTC. It specifies CASSAGTGIGGYTF. Drawing the rest from reference TRBV2 and TRBJ1-2, the complete variable domain is EPEVTQTPSHQVTQMGQEVILRCVPISNHLYFYWYRQILGQKVEFLVSFYNNEISEKSEIFDDQFSVERPDGSNFTLKIRSTKLEDSAMYFCASSAGTGIGGYTFGSGTRLTVV.

This clone was picked up one time. The genes are TRBV30 and TRBJ2-7; TRBD1 aligns across 7 bases. The germline V gene has CDR1 GTSNPN and CDR2 SVGIG (reference sequence). CDR3 length: 12 residues. J lost 2 bases, V lost 5 bases, and 3 bases had no gene match. CDR3 protein: CAWGQVTYEQYF. The CDR3 nucleotides read TGTGCCTGGGGACAGGTTACCTACGAGCAGTACTTC.

The gene calls are TRBV10-3 and TRBJ2-7; D is possibly TRBD1 (6 bases). Per germline, CDR1 ENHRY and CDR2 SYGVKD. V was trimmed by 11 bases and J by 0 bases, leaving 11 bases between them. CDR3 length: 12 amino acids. The CDR3 spells CAAGQSSYEQYF. The CDR3 region has the DNA TGTGCCGCAGGACAGTCCTCCTACGAGCAGTACTTC.

V usage is TRBV5-4 and J usage is TRBJ2-7; D may correspond to TRBD1 or TRBD2 (7 bases each). Germline assignment: CDR1 SGHNT and CDR2 YYREEE (reference sequence). The CDR3 runs 15 residues. V was shortened by 6 bases and J by 3 bases, with 19 bases between the two germline ends. The DNA of the CDR3 is TGTGCCAGCACCACCGGGGGAGGGGGCGACTACGAGCAGTACTTC. This translates into CASTTGGGGDYEQYF.

The V gene is TRBV20-1, the J gene TRBJ2-7, with D possibly matching TRBD1 (6 bases). V was shortened by 8 bases and J by 6 bases, with 14 bases between the two germline ends. Per germline, CDR1 DFQATT and CDR2 SNEGSKA (reference sequence). The CDR3 runs to 11 residues. CDR3 coding DNA: TGCAGTCCCTCCCAGGGGTCCGAGCAGTACTTC. It encodes CSPSQGSEQYF.

V gene TRBV7-9 combines with J gene TRBJ2-7; 7 bases fit TRBD2. J was trimmed by 2 bases and V by 5 bases; bases with no gene match: 12. The CDR3 length is 16 residues. CDR1 SEHNR and CDR2 FQNEAQ come from the germline V gene (reference sequence). The CDR3 sequence is CASSPRLAAGTYEQYF. CDR3 nucleotides: TGTGCCAGCAGCCCCCGCCTAGCGGCGGGAACCTACGAGCAGTACTTC.

The rearrangement joins TRBV19 to TRBJ1-2, with a possible D match to TRBD1 (6 bases). V lost 3 bases and J 8 bases, leaving 16 bases between the germline ends. The CDR3 has 14 residues. Germline values: CDR1 LNHDA, CDR2 SQIVND (reference sequence). DNA for the CDR3: TGTGCCAGTAGTATGGGGACATCGGGATGGGGCTACACCTTC. It yields the protein CASSMGTSGWGYTF.

The CDR3 loop is CASSKGDTRSYEQYF. The CDR3, as DNA: TGTGCCAGCAGCAAAGGAGACACTCGATCCTACGAGCAGTACTTC. The chain is built from TRBV21-1 and TRBJ2-7; the D call of TRBD1 is as the table states it, not checked on the DNA. TRBV21-1 is reported as a pseudogene. The CDR3 sequence is 15 residues long.

J is TRBJ2-1 and V is TRBV15; the D is unclear. Germline V gene sequence: CDR1 LNHNV, CDR2 YYDKDF (reference sequence). V was shortened by 0 bases and J by 0 bases, with 12 bases between the two germline ends. This CDR3 contains 17 residues. This chain's CDR3 is CATSRDKALLSYNEQFF. Here the CDR3 DNA reads TGTGCCACCAGCAGAGATAAGGCGCTACTCTCCTACAATGAGCAGTTCTTC.

The rearrangement links TRBV5-8 to TRBJ2-2; no clear D. The V end was cut by 0 bases, the J end by 5 bases, with 8 bases between. The CDR3 is 14 amino acids. In germline, CDR1 is SGHTS, CDR2 YDEGEE. In nucleotides, the CDR3 is TGTGCCAGCAGCTTGGAAGGGAAGACCGGGGAGCTGTTTTTT. Amino acid sequence: CASSLEGKTGELFF.